The clone carrying this T cell receptor (beta chain) was counted only a few times. The entry originates in a study of blood T cell repertoires in COVID-19. Profiling relied on immunoSEQ multiplex PCR, and the TCRdb table lists in-frame clones only, not all of them. The table records under 200,000 clones, roughly 87% of them present only once. Cohort 3 recovered donors had two negative PCRs, clearance, or symptom resolution. Germline V gives CDR1 SGHRS, CDR2 YFSETQ. The CDR3 covers 12 residues. Trimming cost V 4 bases and J 8 bases, with 10 bases left between them. Input material: PBMCs or T cells enriched from blood (not recorded which). V and J are TRBV5-1 and TRBJ2-1, with D perhaps matching TRBD2 (6 bases). The clonotype originates from a woman aged 45-65 years who had recovered from COVID-19. The CDR3 region is CASSLTSYEQFF. The CDR3 nucleotides are TGCGCCAGCAGCCTGACTAGTTATGAGCAGTTCTTC.